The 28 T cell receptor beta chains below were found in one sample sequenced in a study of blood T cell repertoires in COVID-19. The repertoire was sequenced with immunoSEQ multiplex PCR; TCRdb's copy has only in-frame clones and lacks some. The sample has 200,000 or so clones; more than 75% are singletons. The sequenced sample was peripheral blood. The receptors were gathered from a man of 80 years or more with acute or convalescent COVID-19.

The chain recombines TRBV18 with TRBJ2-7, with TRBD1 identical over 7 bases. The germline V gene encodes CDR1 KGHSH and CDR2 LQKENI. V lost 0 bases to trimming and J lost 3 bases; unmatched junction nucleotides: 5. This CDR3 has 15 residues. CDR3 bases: TGTGCCAGCTCACCACCTGGGACAGTTCACTACGAGCAGTACTTC. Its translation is CASSPPGTVHYEQYF.

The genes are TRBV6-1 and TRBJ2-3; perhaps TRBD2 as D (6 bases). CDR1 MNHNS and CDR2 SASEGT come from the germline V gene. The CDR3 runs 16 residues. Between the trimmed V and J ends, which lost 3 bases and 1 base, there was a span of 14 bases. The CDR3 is CASSDIYGGGTDTQYF. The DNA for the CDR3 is TGTGCCAGCAGTGACATCTACGGAGGGGGCACAGATACGCAGTATTTT.

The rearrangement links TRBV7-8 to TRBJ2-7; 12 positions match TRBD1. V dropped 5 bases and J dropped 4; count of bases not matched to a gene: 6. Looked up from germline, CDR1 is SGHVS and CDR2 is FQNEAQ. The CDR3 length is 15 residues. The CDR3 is CASSQTGQGAYEQYV. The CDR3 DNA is TGTGCCAGCAGCCAAACGGGACAGGGGGCTTACGAGCAGTACGTC.

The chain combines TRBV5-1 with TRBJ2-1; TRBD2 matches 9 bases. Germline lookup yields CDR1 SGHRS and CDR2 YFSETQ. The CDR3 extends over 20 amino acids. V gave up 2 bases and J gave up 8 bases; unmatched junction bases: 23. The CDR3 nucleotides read TGCGCCAGCAGCTTAGGGCTCGTTTCATGGCGGGAGGGCCTAGGCGATGAGCAGTTCTTC. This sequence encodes CASSLGLVSWREGLGDEQFF.

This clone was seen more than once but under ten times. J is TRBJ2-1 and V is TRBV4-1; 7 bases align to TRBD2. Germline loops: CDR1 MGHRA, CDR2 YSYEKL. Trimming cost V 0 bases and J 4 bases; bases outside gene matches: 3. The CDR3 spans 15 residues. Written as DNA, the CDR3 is TGCGCCAGCAGCCAAGAGCGGGAGCGGTACAATGAGCAGTTCTTC. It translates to CASSQERERYNEQFF.

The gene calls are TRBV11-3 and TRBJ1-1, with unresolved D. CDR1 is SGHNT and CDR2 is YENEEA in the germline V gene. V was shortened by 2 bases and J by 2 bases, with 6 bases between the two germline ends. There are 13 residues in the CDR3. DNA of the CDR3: TGTGCCAGCAGCTTAACAACCAACACTGAAGCTTTCTTT. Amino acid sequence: CASSLTTNTEAFF.

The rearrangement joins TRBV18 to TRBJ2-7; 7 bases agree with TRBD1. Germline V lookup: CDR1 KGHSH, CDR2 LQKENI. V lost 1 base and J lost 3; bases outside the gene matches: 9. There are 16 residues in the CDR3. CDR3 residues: CASSPLDRGRIYEQYV. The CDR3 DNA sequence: TGTGCCAGCTCACCACTGGATAGGGGGCGCATCTACGAGCAGTACGTC.

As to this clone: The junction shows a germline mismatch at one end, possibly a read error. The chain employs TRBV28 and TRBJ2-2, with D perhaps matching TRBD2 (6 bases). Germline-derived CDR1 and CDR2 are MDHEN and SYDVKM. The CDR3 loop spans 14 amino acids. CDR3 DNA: TGTGCCAGCAGCACACACCCCCGAGTGGGGGGGCTGTTTTTT. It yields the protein CASSTHPRVGGLFF.

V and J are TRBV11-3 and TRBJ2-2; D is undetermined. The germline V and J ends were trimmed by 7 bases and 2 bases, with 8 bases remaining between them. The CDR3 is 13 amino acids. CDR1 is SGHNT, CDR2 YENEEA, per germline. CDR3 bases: TGTGCCAGCAATACAGTAAACACCGGGGAGCTGTTTTTT. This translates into CASNTVNTGELFF.

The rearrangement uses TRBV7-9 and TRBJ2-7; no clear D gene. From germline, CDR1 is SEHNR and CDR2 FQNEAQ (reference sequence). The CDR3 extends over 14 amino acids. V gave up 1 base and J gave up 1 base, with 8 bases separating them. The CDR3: CASSLVPRSYEQYF. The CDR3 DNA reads TGTGCCAGCAGCTTAGTACCCCGGTCCTACGAGCAGTACTTC.

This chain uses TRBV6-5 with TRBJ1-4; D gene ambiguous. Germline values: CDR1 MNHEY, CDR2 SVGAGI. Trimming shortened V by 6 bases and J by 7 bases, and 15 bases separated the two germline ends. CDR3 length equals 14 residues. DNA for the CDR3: TGTGCCAGCAGCCTATCTCCGGCGGGTGAAAAACTGTTTTTT. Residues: CASSLSPAGEKLFF.

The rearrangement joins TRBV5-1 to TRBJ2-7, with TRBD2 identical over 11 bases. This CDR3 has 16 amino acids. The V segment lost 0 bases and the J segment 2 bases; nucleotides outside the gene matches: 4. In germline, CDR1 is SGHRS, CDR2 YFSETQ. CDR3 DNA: TGCGCCAGCAGCTTGGCGCAACTAGCGGGAGCCTACGAGCAGTACTTC. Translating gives CASSLAQLAGAYEQYF.

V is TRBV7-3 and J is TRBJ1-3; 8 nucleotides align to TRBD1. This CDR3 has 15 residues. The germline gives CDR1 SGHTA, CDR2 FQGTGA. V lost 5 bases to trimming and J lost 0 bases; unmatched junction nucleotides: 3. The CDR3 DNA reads TGTGCCAGCAGCCCGGGGACAGGCTCTGGAAACACCATATATTTT. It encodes CASSPGTGSGNTIYF.

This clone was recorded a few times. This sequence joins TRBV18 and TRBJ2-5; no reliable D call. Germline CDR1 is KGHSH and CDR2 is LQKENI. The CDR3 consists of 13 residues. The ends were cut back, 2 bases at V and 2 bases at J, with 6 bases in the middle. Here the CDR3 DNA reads TGTGCCAGCTCACCATCACAGCAAGAGACCCAGTACTTC. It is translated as CASSPSQQETQYF.

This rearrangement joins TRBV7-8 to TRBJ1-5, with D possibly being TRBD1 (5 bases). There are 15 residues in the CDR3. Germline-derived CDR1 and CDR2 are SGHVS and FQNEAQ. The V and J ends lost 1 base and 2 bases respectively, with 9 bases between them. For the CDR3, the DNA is TGTGCCAGCAGCTTAGGGGGGGTTGGCAATCAGCCCCAGCATTTT. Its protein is CASSLGGVGNQPQHF. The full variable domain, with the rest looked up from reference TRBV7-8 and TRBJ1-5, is GAGVSQSPRYKVAKRGQDVALRCDPISGHVSLFWYQQALGQGPEFLTYFQNEAQLDKSGLPSDRFFAERPEGSVSTLKIQRTQQEDSAVYLCASSLGGVGNQPQHFGDGTRLSIL.

CDR3 protein: CASSPQAGLAATDTQYF. CDR3 nucleotide sequence: TGTGCCAGCAGCCCTCAAGCGGGGCTAGCGGCAACAGATACGCAGTATTTT. This chain links TRBV9 with TRBJ2-3; 7 bases align to TRBD2. Per the germline V gene, CDR1 is SGDLS and CDR2 is YYNGEE. The length of the CDR3 is 17 residues. Trimming removed 4 bases from V and 3 bases from J; junction bases left unmatched: 14.

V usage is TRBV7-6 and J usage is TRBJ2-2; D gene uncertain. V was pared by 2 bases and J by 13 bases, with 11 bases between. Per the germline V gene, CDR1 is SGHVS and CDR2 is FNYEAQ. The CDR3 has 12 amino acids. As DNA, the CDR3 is TGTGCCAGCAGCTTAAGCCAAAACGCGCTGTTTTTT. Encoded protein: CASSLSQNALFF.

This CDR3 is CASSEARLPNESFF. For the CDR3, the DNA is TGTGCCAGCAGTGAAGCGCGCCTCCCCAATGAAAGCTTCTTC. This chain joins TRBV2 and TRBJ2-1; D remains unclear. V was trimmed by 0 bases and J by 16 bases, leaving 19 bases between them. This CDR3 is built from 14 residues. CDR1 is SNHLY and CDR2 is FYNNEI in the germline V gene.

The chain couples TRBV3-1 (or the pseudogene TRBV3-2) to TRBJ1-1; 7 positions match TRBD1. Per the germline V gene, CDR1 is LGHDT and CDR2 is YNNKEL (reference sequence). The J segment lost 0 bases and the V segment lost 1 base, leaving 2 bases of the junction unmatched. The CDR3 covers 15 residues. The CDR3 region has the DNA TGTGCCAGCAGCCAAGGGACAGGTCTGAACACTGAAGCTTTCTTT. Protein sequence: CASSQGTGLNTEAFF.

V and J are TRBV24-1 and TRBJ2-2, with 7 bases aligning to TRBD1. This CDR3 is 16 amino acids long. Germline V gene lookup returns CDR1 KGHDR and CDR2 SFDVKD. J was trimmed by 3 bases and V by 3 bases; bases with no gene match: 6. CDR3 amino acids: CATSDNRGQDTGELFF. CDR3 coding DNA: TGTGCCACCAGTGATAACAGGGGCCAGGACACCGGGGAGCTGTTTTTT.

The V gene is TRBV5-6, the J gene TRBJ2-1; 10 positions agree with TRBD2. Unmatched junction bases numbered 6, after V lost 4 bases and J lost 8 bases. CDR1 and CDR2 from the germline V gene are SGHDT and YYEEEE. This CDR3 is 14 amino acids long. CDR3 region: CASSKGLATHEQFF. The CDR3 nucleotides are TGTGCCAGCAGCAAGGGACTAGCGACGCATGAGCAGTTCTTC.

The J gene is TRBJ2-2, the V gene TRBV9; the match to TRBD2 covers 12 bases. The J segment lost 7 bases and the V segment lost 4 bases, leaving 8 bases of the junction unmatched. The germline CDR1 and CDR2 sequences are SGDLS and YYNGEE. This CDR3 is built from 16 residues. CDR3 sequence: CASSRGTSGYNGELFF. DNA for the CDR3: TGTGCCAGCAGCCGCGGGACTAGCGGGTACAACGGGGAGCTGTTTTTT.

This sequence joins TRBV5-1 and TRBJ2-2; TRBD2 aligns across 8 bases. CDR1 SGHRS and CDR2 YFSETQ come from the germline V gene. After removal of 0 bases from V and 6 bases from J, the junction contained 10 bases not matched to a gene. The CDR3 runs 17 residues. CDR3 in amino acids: CASSLGLAQGHAGELFF. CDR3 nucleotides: TGCGCCAGCAGCTTGGGACTAGCGCAGGGACACGCCGGGGAGCTGTTTTTT.

CDR3 sequence: CARQGAETQYF. CDR3 DNA: TGTGCCAGACAGGGAGCGGAGACCCAGTACTTC. This chain joins TRBV27 and TRBJ2-5; perhaps TRBD1 as D (6 bases). The length of the CDR3 is 11 residues. Per germline, CDR1 MNHEY and CDR2 SMNVEV (reference sequence). Trimming removed 9 bases from V and 5 bases from J, with 10 bases in between.

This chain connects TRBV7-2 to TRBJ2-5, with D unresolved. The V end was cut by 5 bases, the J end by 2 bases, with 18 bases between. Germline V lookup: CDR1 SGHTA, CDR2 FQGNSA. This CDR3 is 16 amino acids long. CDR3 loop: CASSLSGPTPQETQYF. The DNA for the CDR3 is TGTGCCAGCAGCCTCTCGGGTCCGACCCCTCAAGAGACCCAGTACTTC.

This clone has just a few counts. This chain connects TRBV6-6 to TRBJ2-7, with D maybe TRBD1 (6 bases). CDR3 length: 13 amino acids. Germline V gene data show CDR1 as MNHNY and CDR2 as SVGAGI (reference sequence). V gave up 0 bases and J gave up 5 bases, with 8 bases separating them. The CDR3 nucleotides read TGTGCCAGCAGTTACTCATACAGGGACGAGCAGTACTTC. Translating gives CASSYSYRDEQYF.

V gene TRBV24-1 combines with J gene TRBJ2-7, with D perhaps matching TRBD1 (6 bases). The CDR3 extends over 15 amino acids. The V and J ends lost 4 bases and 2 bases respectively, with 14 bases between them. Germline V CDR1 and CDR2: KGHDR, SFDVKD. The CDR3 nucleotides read TGTGCCACCAGTGAGGCCGGGACACTACCCTACGAGCAGTACGTC. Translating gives CATSEAGTLPYEQYV.

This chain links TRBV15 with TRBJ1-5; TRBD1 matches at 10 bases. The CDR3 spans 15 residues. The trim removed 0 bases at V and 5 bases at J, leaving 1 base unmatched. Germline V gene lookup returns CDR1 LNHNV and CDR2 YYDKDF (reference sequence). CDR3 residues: CATSREGQGYQPQHF. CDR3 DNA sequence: TGTGCCACCAGCAGAGAGGGACAGGGGTATCAGCCCCAGCATTTT. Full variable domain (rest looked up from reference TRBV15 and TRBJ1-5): DAMVIQNPRYQVTQFGKPVTLSCSQTLNHNVMYWYQQKSSQAPKLLFHYYDKDFNNEADTPDNFQSRRPNTSFCFLDIRSPGLGDTAMYLCATSREGQGYQPQHFGDGTRLSIL.